The entry below describes one TCR beta chain. This CDR3 contains 14 residues. V lost 10 bases to trimming and J lost 4 bases, with 17 bases between them. Germline V gene lookup returns CDR1 SGHTA and CDR2 FQGNSA. These data are taken from a study of blood T cell repertoires in COVID-19. Study-wide background: PBMCs, B-cell-depleted T cells, or T cells provided the cDNA or gDNA that made up the material.

Assay used: immunoSEQ multiplex PCR; TCRdb lists only in-frame clones, some missing. Among fewer than 85,000 clones, about 76% were seen once, and the ten largest hold 20%. The sequence was collected from a woman aged 80 or over with active or convalescent COVID-19. V usage is TRBV7-2 and J usage is TRBJ1-3, with D maybe TRBD1 (6 bases). Sequenced sample: peripheral blood. The CDR3 region has the DNA TGTGCCATTTCAACAGGGTTTTACGGAAACACCATATATTTT. Its protein product is CAISTGFYGNTIYF.